A selection of T cell receptor beta chains follows, all from one sample in a study of cytomegalovirus exposure and HLA in healthy donors. The protocol was immunoSEQ multiplex PCR, while the TCRdb copy is restricted to in-frame clones and leaves out a portion. Here the sample spans under 200,000 clones, nearly 80% being singletons. The sample comprised PBMCs. The receptors were gathered from a woman between 35 and 50 years old in good health and CMV-seronegative. The CDR3 runs from the conserved cysteine through the conserved F or W.

TRBJ2-3 | TRBV27 | CASRSSGGSTDTQYF
TRBJ2-5 | TRBV28 | CASTRGQETQYF
TRBJ2-1 | TRBV9 | CASSVGTSGGLKRFF
TRBJ1-3 | TRBV6-5 | CASSPSFSGNTIYF
NA | TRBV10-2 | CATRGLADSHEQYF
TRBJ2-7 | TRBV6-6 | CASSYSSSYEQYF
TRBJ2-6 | TRBV10-3 | CAISATGEPGANVLTF
TRBJ2-7 | TRBV5-6 | CASSADSGSYEQYF
TRBJ2-5 | TRBV7-7 | CASSLAGGGETQYF
TRBJ1-2 | TRBV5-1 | CASSLDRGYYGYTF
TRBJ2-3 | TRBV7-9 | CASSLTGGAADTQYF
TRBJ2-7 | TRBV5-8 | CASSYREGAYERYF
TRBJ1-4 | TRBV4-1 | CASSQYQGGGEKLFF
TRBJ2-7 | TRBV7-8 | CASSFGRGYEQYF
TRBJ2-5 | TRBV2 | CASRASGGAGETQYF
TRBJ2-1 | TRBV2 | CASRTSGGSYNEQFF
TRBJ1-3 | TRBV25-1 | CASRDDRSSGNTIYF
TRBJ1-5 | TRBV7-6 | CASSSLGGGLNQPQHF
TRBJ1-5 | TRBV7-7 | CASSLGANQPQHF
TRBJ2-5 | TRBV7-3 | CASSLERQETQYF
TRBJ1-4 | TRBV5-1 | CASSLGTGNEKLFF
TRBJ2-5 | TRBV7-8 | CASSFSGRETQYF
TRBJ1-1 | TRBV13 | CASRTARNTEAFF
TRBJ2-1 | TRBV28 | CASSSTGQGASYNEQFF
TRBJ2-1 | TRBV15 | CATSRDENVYNEQFF
TRBJ1-5 | TRBV5-6 | CASSLNGQGYQPQHF
TRBJ2-7 | TRBV5-6 | CASRRSGGTYEQYF
TRBJ2-7 | TRBV18 | CASSPTSGDYEQYF
TRBJ2-7 | TRBV7-9 | CASSLGYGTFSYEQYF
TRBJ2-3 | TRBV4-1 | CASSQDIGVQYF
TRBJ2-1 | TRBV19 | CASSIVPRQGWFNEQFF
TRBJ2-5 | TRBV7-8 | CASSLQRFQETQYF